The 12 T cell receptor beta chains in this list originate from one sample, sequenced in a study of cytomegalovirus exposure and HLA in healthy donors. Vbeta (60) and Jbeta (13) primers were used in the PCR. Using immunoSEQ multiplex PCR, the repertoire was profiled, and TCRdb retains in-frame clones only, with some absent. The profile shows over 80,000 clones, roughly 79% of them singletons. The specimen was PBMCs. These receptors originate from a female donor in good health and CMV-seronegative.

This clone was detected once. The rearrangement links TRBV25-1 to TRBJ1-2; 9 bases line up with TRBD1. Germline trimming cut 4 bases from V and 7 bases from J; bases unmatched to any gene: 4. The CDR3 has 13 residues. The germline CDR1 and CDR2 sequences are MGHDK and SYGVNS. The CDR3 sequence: CASSVGQGGGYTF. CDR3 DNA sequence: TGTGCCAGCAGTGTGGGACAGGGAGGTGGCTACACCTTC.

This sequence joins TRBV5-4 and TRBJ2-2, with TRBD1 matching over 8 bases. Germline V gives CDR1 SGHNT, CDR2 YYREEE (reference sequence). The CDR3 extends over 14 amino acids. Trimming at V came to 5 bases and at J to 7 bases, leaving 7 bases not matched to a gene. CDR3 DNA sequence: TGTGCCAGCAGTTCGACAGGGGTGAACGGGGAGCTGTTTTTT. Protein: CASSSTGVNGELFF.

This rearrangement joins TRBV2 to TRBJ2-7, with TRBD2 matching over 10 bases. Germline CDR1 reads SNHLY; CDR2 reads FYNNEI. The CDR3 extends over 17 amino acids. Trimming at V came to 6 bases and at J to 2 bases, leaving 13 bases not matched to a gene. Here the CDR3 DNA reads TGTGCCAGCAGGGGAGGTTTTGGGACTAGCGTTACCTACGAGCAGTACTTC. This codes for CASRGGFGTSVTYEQYF.

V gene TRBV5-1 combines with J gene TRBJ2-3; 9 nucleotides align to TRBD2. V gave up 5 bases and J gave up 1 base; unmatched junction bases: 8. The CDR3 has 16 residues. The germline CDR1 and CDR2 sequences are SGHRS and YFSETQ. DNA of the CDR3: TGCGCCAGCAGGTTATTGCCTAGCGGGGGCACAGATACGCAGTATTTT. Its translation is CASRLLPSGGTDTQYF.

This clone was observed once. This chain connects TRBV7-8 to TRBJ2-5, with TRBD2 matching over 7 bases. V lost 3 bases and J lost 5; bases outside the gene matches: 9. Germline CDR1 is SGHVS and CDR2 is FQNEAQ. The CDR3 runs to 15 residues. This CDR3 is CASSLLGGREETQYF. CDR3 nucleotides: TGTGCCAGCAGCTTGTTGGGGGGGAGGGAGGAGACCCAGTACTTC.

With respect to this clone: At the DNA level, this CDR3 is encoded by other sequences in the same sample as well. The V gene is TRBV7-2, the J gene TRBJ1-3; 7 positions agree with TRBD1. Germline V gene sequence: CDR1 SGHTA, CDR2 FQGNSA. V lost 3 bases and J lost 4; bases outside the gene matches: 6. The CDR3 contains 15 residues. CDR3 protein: CASSLQTGSGNTIYF. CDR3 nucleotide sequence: TGTGCCAGCAGCTTGCAGACAGGGTCCGGAAACACCATATATTTT.

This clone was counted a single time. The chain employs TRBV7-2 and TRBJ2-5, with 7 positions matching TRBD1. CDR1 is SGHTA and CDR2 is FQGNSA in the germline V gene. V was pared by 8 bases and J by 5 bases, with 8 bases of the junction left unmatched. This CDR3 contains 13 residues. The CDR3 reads CASAVSRGETQYF. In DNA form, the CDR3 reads TGTGCCAGCGCCGTAAGCAGGGGGGAGACCCAGTACTTC.

The chain's CDR3 is CASRETGTNGYTF. The CDR3 DNA is TGTGCCAGCAGGGAGACAGGAACTAATGGCTACACCTTC. The J gene is TRBJ1-2, the V gene TRBV28; TRBD1 might be the D (6 bases). The CDR3 is made up of 13 amino acids. Germline V CDR1 and CDR2: MDHEN, SYDVKM. Trimming left V 6 bases short and J 6 bases short, with 14 bases between.

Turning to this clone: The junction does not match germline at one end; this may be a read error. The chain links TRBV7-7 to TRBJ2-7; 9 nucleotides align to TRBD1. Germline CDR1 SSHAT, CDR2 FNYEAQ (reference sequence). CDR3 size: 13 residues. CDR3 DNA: TGTGCTAGCAGCTTAGGGACAGGGAAGGAGCAGTACTTC. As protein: CASSLGTGKEQYF.

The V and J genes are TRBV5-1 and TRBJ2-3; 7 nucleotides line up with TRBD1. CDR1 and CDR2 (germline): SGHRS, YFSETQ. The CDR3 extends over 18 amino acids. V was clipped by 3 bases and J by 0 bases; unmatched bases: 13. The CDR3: CASSSLGFYRGSTDTQYF. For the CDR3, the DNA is TGCGCCAGCAGCTCCCTAGGCTTTTACAGGGGTAGCACAGATACGCAGTATTTT.

CDR3 nucleotide sequence: TGCAGCGCCGGTACGGCGGGGGGAGTCCCCGGGGAGCTGTTTTTT. Amino acids: CSAGTAGGVPGELFF. The genes are TRBV29-1 and TRBJ2-2, with TRBD2 matching over 8 bases. V shed 7 bases and J 6 bases; nucleotides not matched to a gene: 13. The V gene's germline CDR1 is SQVTM and CDR2 ANQGSEA. The CDR3 loop spans 15 amino acids.

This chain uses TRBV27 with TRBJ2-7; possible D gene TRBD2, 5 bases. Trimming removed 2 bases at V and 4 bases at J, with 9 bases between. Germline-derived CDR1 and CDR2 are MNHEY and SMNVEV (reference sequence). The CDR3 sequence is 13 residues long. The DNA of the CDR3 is TGTGCCAGCAGTTTAAAAGGACTGTACGAGCAGTACTTC. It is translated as CASSLKGLYEQYF.